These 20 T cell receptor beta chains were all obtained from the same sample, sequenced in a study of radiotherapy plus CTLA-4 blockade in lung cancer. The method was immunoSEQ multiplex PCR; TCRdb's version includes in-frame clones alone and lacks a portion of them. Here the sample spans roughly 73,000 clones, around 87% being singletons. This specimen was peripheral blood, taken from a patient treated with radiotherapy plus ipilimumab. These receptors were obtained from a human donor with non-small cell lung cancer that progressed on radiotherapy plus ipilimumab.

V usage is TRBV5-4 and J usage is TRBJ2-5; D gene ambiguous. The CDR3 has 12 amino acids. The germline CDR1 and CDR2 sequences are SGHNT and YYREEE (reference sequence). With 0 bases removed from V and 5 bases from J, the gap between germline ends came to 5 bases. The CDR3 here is CASSLGRETQYF. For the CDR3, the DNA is TGTGCCAGCAGCTTGGGAAGGGAGACCCAGTACTTC.

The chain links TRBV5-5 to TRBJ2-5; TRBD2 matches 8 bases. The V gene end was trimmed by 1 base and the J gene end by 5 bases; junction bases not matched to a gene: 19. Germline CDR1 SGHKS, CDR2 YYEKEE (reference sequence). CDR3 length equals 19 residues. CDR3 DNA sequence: TGTGCCAGCAGCTTGCAAAGAGGCCAGCCGGGACTAGTGGTGGAGACCCAGTACTTC. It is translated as CASSLQRGQPGLVVETQYF.

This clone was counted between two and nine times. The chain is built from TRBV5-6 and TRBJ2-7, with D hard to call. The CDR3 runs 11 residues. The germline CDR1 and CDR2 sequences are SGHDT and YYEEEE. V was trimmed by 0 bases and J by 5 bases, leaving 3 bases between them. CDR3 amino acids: CASSLEDEQYF. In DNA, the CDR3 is TGTGCCAGCAGCTTGGAGGACGAGCAGTACTTC.

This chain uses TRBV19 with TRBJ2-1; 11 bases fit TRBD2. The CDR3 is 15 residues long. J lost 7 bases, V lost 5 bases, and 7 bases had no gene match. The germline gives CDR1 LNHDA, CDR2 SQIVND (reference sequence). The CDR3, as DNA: TGTGCCAGTAGTGTTAGCGGGAGGGCCCATAATGAGCAGTTCTTC. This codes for CASSVSGRAHNEQFF.

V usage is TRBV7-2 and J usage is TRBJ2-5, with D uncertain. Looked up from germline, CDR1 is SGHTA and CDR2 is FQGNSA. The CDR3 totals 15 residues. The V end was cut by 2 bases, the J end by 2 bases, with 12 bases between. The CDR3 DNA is TGTGCCAGCAGCTTAAACTACGGGTTTCAAGAGACCCAGTACTTC. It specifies CASSLNYGFQETQYF.

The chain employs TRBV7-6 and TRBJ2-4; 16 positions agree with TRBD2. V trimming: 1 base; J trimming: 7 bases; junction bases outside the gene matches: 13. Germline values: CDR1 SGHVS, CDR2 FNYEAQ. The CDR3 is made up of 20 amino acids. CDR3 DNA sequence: TGTGCCAGCAGCTTAGGCCCACCCGGGACTAGCGGGAGGGTGGGGAACATTCAGTACTTC. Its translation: CASSLGPPGTSGRVGNIQYF. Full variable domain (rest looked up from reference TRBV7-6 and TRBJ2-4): GAGVSQSPRYKVTKRGQDVALRCDPISGHVSLYWYRQALGQGPEFLTYFNYEAQQDKSGLPNDRFSAERPEGSISTLTIQRTEQRDSAMYRCASSLGPPGTSGRVGNIQYFGAGTRLSVL.

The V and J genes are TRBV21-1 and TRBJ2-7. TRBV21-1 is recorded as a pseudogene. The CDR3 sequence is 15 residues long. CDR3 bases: TGTGCCAGCAGCAAAATAGCAGACGGGCCCTACGAGCAGTACTTC. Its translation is CASSKIADGPYEQYF.

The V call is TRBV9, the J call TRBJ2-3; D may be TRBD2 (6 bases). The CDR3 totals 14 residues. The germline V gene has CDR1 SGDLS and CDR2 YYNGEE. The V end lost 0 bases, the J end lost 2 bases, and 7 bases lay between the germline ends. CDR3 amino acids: CASSVAGVTDTQYF. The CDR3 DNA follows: TGTGCCAGCAGCGTAGCGGGAGTCACAGATACGCAGTATTTT.

CDR3 protein: CASTIGPTGGYTF. CDR3 nucleotide sequence: TGTGCCAGCACCATAGGTCCCACGGGTGGCTACACCTTC. The V gene is TRBV7-2, the J gene TRBJ1-2; no firm D call. The germline V gene has CDR1 SGHTA and CDR2 FQGNSA. The CDR3 is 13 residues long. V gave up 7 bases and J gave up 7 bases, with 16 bases separating them. Full variable domain (outside the CDR3, taken from reference TRBV7-2 and TRBJ1-2): GAGVSQSPSNKVTEKGKDVELRCDPISGHTALYWYRQSLGQGLEFLIYFQGNSAPDKSGLPSDRFSAERTGGSVSTLTIQRTQQEDSAVYLCASTIGPTGGYTFGSGTRLTVV.

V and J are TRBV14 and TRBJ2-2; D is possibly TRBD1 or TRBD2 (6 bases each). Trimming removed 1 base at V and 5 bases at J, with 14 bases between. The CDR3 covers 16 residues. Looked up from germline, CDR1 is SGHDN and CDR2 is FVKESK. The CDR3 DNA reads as TGTGCCAGCAGCCAAGGACGGGGGCGTCGGACCGGGGAGCTGTTTTTT. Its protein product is CASSQGRGRRTGELFF.

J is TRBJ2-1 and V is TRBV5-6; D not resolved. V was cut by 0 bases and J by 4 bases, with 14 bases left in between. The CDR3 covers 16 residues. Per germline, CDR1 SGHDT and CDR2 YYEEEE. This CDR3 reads CASSLAKSFRYNEQFF. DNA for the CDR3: TGTGCCAGCAGCTTGGCCAAGTCTTTTAGGTACAATGAGCAGTTCTTC.

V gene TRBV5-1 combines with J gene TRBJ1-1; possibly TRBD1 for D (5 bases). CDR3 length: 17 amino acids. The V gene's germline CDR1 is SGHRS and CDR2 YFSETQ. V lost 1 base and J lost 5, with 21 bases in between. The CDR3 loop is CASSLNARPGVGTEAFF. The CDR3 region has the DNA TGCGCCAGCAGCTTGAACGCGCGACCGGGGGTGGGAACTGAAGCTTTCTTT.

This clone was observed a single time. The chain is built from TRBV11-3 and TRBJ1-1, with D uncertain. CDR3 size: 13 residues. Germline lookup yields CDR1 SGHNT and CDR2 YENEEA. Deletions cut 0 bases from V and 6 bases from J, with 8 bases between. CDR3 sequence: CASSLDYVSEAFF. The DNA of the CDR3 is TGTGCCAGCAGCTTAGATTATGTCTCTGAAGCTTTCTTT. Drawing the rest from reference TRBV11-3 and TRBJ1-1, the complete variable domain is EAGVVQSPRYKIIEKKQPVAFWCNPISGHNTLYWYLQNLGQGPELLIRYENEEAVDDSQLPKDRFSAERLKGVDSTLKIQPAELGDSAVYLCASSLDYVSEAFFGQGTRLTVV.

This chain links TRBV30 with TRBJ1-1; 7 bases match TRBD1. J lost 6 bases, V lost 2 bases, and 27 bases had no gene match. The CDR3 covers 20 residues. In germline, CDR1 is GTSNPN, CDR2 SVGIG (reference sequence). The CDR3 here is CAWSFIGQVETFFSSPEAFF. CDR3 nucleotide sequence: TGTGCCTGGAGTTTTATCGGACAGGTGGAAACTTTTTTTTCTTCCCCTGAAGCTTTCTTT.

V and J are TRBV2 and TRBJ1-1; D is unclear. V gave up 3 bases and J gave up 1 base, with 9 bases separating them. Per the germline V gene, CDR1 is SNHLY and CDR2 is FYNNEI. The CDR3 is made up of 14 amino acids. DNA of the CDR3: TGTGCCAGCAGTGACAGCTTCAAGAACACTGAAGCTTTCTTT. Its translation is CASSDSFKNTEAFF.

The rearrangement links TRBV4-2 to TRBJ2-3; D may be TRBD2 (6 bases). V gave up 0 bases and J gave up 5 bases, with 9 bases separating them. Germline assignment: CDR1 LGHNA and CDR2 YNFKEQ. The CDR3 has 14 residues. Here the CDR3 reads CASSQDRRGDTQYF. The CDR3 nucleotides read TGTGCCAGCAGCCAAGATCGGAGGGGAGATACGCAGTATTTT.

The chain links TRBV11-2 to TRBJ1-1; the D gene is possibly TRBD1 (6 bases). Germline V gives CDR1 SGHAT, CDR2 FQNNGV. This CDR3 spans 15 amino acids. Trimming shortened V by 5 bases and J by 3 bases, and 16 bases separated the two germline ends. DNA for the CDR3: TGTGCCAGCAGCGCTCGGGACAAAGGATACACTGAAGCTTTCTTT. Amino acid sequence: CASSARDKGYTEAFF.

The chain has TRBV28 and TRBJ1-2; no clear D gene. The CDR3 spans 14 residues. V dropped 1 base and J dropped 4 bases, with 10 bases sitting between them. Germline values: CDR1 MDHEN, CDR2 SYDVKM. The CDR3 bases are TGTGCCAGCAGTTTATCTGGGCCGGCCTATGGCTACACCTTC. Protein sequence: CASSLSGPAYGYTF.

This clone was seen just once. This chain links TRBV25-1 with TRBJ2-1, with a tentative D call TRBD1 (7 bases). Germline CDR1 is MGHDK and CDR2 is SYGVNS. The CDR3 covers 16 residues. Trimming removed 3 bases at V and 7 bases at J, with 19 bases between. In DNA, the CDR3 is TGTGCCAGCAGTGATCTATCAGGGGGGAAGAATAATGAGCAGTTCTTC. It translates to CASSDLSGGKNNEQFF.

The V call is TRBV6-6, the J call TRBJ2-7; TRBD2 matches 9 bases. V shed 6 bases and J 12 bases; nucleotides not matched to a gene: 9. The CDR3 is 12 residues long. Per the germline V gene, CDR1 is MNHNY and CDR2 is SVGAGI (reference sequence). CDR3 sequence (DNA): TGTGCCAGCAGCCCGACTAGCGGTGACTCGTACTTC. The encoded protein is CASSPTSGDSYF.